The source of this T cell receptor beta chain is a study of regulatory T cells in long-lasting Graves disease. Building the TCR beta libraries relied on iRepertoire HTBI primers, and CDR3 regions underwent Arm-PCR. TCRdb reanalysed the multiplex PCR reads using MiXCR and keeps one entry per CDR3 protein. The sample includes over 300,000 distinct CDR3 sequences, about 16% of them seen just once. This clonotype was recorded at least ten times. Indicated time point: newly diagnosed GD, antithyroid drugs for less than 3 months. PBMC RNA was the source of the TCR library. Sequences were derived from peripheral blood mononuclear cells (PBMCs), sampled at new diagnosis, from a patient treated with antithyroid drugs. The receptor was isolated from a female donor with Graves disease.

CDR3 region: CSVKKTGDYGYTF. CDR3 DNA sequence: TGCAGCGTCAAAAAGACAGGGGACTATGGCTACACCTTC. The chain joins TRBV29-1 to TRBJ1-2, with TRBD1 identical over 8 bases. Unmatched junction bases numbered 6, after V lost 6 bases and J lost 3 bases. Germline V gene lookup returns CDR1 SQVTM and CDR2 ANQGSEA. CDR3 length equals 13 residues.